What follows are 30 T cell receptor beta chains derived from one specimen sequenced in a study of human T cells and chemical hapten exposure. TCRdb reanalysed the RACE reads using MiXCR and keeps one entry per CDR3 protein. The sample includes roughly 69,000 distinct CDR3 sequences, approximately 10% of them seen just once. Noted time point: patch test 2, 6 weeks after DPC sensitization. Treatment meaning: therapeutic diphenylcyclopropenone sensitization with weekly scalp DPC. The sequenced sample was whole blood, obtained in connection with sensitization to the hapten diphenylcyclopropenone (DPC). The receptor source for this set is a woman aged 45-59 years with alopecia areata. Some clones in this sample may be carry-over from other donors' samples.

This clonotype showed up many times. The CDR3: CASRFPRGQGDYGYTF. The CDR3 coding sequence is TGTGCCAGCAGGTTCCCGCGAGGACAGGGCGACTATGGCTACACCTTC. The J gene is TRBJ1-2, the V gene TRBV6-5; 8 nucleotides line up with TRBD1. Germline V lookup: CDR1 MNHEY, CDR2 SVGAGI. The CDR3 loop spans 16 amino acids. V lost 6 bases to trimming and J lost 3 bases; unmatched junction nucleotides: 12.

This clonotype was recorded at least ten times. The J gene is TRBJ2-7, the V gene TRBV20-1; 8 nucleotides align to TRBD2. V dropped 3 bases and J dropped 3; count of bases not matched to a gene: 10. The germline V gene encodes CDR1 DFQATT and CDR2 SNEGSKA (reference sequence). The CDR3 spans 15 residues. CDR3 loop: CSASPSGSPDYEQYF. CDR3 nucleotide sequence: TGCAGTGCTAGCCCGAGCGGGAGCCCCGACTACGAGCAGTACTTC.

This clonotype was picked up many times. V and J are TRBV12-2 and TRBJ1-4; the D call of TRBD1 is as the table states it, not checked on the DNA. TRBV12-2 is classified as a pseudogene. This CDR3 has 17 amino acids. CDR3: CASRLALYRGPHEKLFF. The CDR3 region has the DNA TGTGCAAGTCGCTTAGCGCTGTACAGGGGGCCCCATGAAAAACTGTTTTTT.

The chain links TRBV20-1 to TRBJ1-5; 8 positions agree with TRBD1. With 6 bases clipped from V and 4 bases from J, the junction kept 14 bases outside the gene matches. There are 16 residues in the CDR3. Germline V gene data show CDR1 as DFQATT and CDR2 as SNEGSKA (reference sequence). This CDR3 is CSALTGAAIPNQPQHF. CDR3 in DNA: TGCAGTGCCCTGACAGGGGCCGCTATTCCTAATCAGCCCCAGCATTTT.

V and J are TRBV7-6 and TRBJ2-1, with a possible D match to TRBD1 (5 bases). Trimming took off 1 base at V and 9 bases at J, with 7 bases between the two ends. The CDR3 consists of 12 residues. Germline-derived CDR1 and CDR2 are SGHVS and FNYEAQ. CDR3 DNA sequence: TGTGCCAGCAGCTTAGGGGGCGGTGAGCAGTTCTTC. The encoded protein is CASSLGGGEQFF.

This clonotype showed up just a few times. The CDR3 here is CASSNRGGIGKLFF. The CDR3 bases are TGTGCCAGCAGTAATCGTGGGGGAATTGGAAAACTGTTTTTT. This chain joins TRBV2 and TRBJ1-4; tentative D call: TRBD1 (5 bases). V was pared by 5 bases and J by 10 bases, with 17 bases between. Germline loops: CDR1 SNHLY, CDR2 FYNNEI. The CDR3 length is 14 residues.

This clonotype has more than one count but fewer than ten. The chain links TRBV10-3 to TRBJ2-1, with 7 bases that match TRBD2. This CDR3 spans 13 amino acids. Germline CDR1 ENHRY, CDR2 SYGVKD. The CDR3 DNA reads TGTGCTTCGACGGGGAGGGAATACAATGAGCAGTTCTTC. It translates to CASTGREYNEQFF.

The rearrangement joins TRBV11-2 to TRBJ1-2, with unresolved D. The germline gives CDR1 SGHAT, CDR2 FQNNGV. Deletions cut 5 bases from V and 4 bases from J, with 17 bases between. This CDR3 is 15 amino acids long. CDR3: CASSASKVPGYGYTF. The CDR3 bases are TGTGCCAGCAGCGCCTCGAAGGTCCCGGGCTATGGCTACACCTTC.

The chain carries TRBV29-1 and TRBJ1-1; D unclear. CDR1 is SQVTM and CDR2 is ANQGSEA in the germline V gene. This CDR3 contains 13 residues. Between the trimmed V and J ends, which lost 4 bases and 7 bases, there was a span of 16 bases. CDR3 sequence: CSVARKASVEAFF. The CDR3 DNA reads TGCAGCGTTGCCAGGAAAGCTTCGGTTGAAGCTTTCTTT.

V usage is TRBV10-3 and J usage is TRBJ2-2; 9 bases agree with TRBD2. Per germline, CDR1 ENHRY and CDR2 SYGVKD. V trimming: 8 bases; J trimming: 8 bases; junction bases outside the gene matches: 6. CDR3 length: 13 residues. The DNA of the CDR3 is TGTGCCATCGCCTCTAGCGGGACGGGGGAGCTGTTTTTT. It codes for CAIASSGTGELFF.

This clonotype was recorded at least ten times. CDR3 DNA: TGTGCCAGCAGCTTAGCAGGGGGCAATCAGCCCCAGCATTTT. Translated: CASSLAGGNQPQHF. V is TRBV7-2 and J is TRBJ1-5; a weak D match, TRBD1 (5 bases). V was cut by 0 bases and J by 2 bases, with 5 bases left in between. The CDR3 loop spans 14 amino acids. CDR1 and CDR2 from the germline V gene are SGHTA and FQGNSA. Full variable domain (outside the CDR3, taken from reference TRBV7-2 and TRBJ1-5): GAGVSQSPSNKVTEKGKDVELRCDPISGHTALYWYRQSLGQGLEFLIYFQGNSAPDKSGLPSDRFSAERTGGSVSTLTIQRTQQEDSAVYLCASSLAGGNQPQHFGDGTRLSIL.

Remarks on this clonotype: Being one base from a much bigger clone, this may be a read error. The chain has TRBV10-3 and TRBJ2-1; D could derive from TRBD1 or TRBD2 (5 bases each). Germline CDR1 reads ENHRY; CDR2 reads SYGVKD. This CDR3 has 16 amino acids. The CDR3: CAISESRGPSVNDQFF. In nucleotides, the CDR3 is TGTGCCATCAGTGAGTCAAGGGGACCCAGCGTAAATGATCAGTTCTTC.

This clonotype was counted only a few times. The rearrangement links TRBV7-7 to TRBJ2-3, with TRBD2 matching 11 bases. V was clipped by 5 bases and J by 2 bases; unmatched bases: 3. The germline V gene encodes CDR1 SSHAT and CDR2 FNYEAQ (reference sequence). This CDR3 has 15 residues. The CDR3, as DNA: TGTGCCAGCAGCCCGGGACTAGCGGACACAGATACGCAGTATTTT. Translated, it gives CASSPGLADTDTQYF.

This chain uses TRBV15 with TRBJ1-1; D gene unclear. The V gene lost 0 bases and the J gene lost 1 base, with 6 bases spanning the gap. The CDR3 contains 14 residues. Germline CDR1 and CDR2: LNHNV and YYDKDF (reference sequence). The CDR3 spells CATSREPGNTEAFF. CDR3 nucleotide sequence: TGTGCCACCAGCAGAGAGCCAGGGAACACTGAAGCTTTCTTT.

This chain joins TRBV12-3 or TRBV12-4 and TRBJ1-4; D remains unclear. Trimming took off 7 bases at V and 7 bases at J, with 16 bases between the two ends. The CDR3 consists of 14 residues. CDR3 DNA: TGTGCCAGCACCCTGGTAGGGATTGGTGAAAAACTGTTTTTT. Protein product: CASTLVGIGEKLFF.

In its sample, this clonotype was seen a few times. The V and J genes are TRBV11-2 and TRBJ2-7, with 13 bases identical to TRBD2. The CDR3 spans 17 residues. The J segment lost 4 bases and the V segment lost 1 base, leaving 7 bases of the junction unmatched. Germline CDR1 reads SGHAT; CDR2 reads FQNNGV. The CDR3 sequence: CASSLGGGLAGVYEQYF. The CDR3 DNA is TGTGCCAGCAGCTTAGGAGGTGGACTAGCGGGAGTTTACGAGCAGTACTTC.

The sample holds many counts of this clonotype. J is TRBJ2-1 and V is TRBV29-1, with D hard to call. The CDR3 has 8 amino acids. Germline assignment: CDR1 SQVTM and CDR2 ANQGSEA. The V end was cut by 7 bases, the J end by 15 bases, with 10 bases between. CDR3 sequence: CSGDSGFF. CDR3 bases: TGCAGCGGCGATTCTGGGTTCTTC.

This clonotype appeared many times. J is TRBJ2-2 and V is TRBV11-3, with 7 bases lining up with TRBD1. The junction had 2 bases not matched to a gene; V was cut back by 0 bases and J by 7 bases. Germline-derived CDR1 and CDR2 are SGHNT and YENEEA. The CDR3 extends over 14 amino acids. CDR3 nucleotides: TGTGCCAGCAGCTTAGATCCAGGGGGCGGGGAGCTGTTTTTT. The encoded protein is CASSLDPGGGELFF.

In this sample, this clonotype turned up many times. The chain joins TRBV6-5 to TRBJ2-3; D possibly corresponds to TRBD1 (5 bases). The CDR3 extends over 16 amino acids. Per germline, CDR1 MNHEY and CDR2 SVGAGI. Between the trimmed V and J ends, which lost 1 base and 0 bases, there was a span of 11 bases. CDR3 bases: TGTGCCAGCAGTTACTTCGGACATACTAGCACAGATACGCAGTATTTT. It is translated as CASSYFGHTSTDTQYF.

CDR3 amino acids: CASSPGQERDTQYF. The CDR3 nucleotides are TGCGCCAGCAGCCCTGGACAGGAGAGGGATACGCAGTATTTT. V is TRBV5-1 and J is TRBJ2-3; TRBD1 aligns across 7 bases. The CDR3 loop spans 14 amino acids. Per germline, CDR1 SGHRS and CDR2 YFSETQ. Trimming cost V 4 bases and J 6 bases; bases outside gene matches: 8. Based on the CDR3 plus reference TRBV5-1 and TRBJ2-3, the full variable domain is KAGVTQTPRYLIKTRGQQVTLSCSPISGHRSVSWYQQTPGQGLQFLFEYFSETQRNKGNFPGRFSGRQFSNSRSEMNVSTLELGDSALYLCASSPGQERDTQYFGPGTRLTVL.

This clonotype was counted only a few times. The chain links TRBV29-1 to TRBJ2-5; 7 bases line up with TRBD1. CDR3 length equals 15 residues. V trimming: 4 bases; J trimming: 0 bases; junction bases outside the gene matches: 8. Germline V gene lookup returns CDR1 SQVTM and CDR2 ANQGSEA. The CDR3 loop reads CSVATGSGYQETQYF. The CDR3 DNA reads TGCAGCGTTGCGACAGGGTCGGGGTACCAAGAGACCCAGTACTTC.

V usage is TRBV19 and J usage is TRBJ1-3; 7 bases are a match to TRBD1. This CDR3 contains 14 residues. Trimming took 7 bases from V and 2 from J; bases not matched to a gene: 5. From germline, CDR1 is LNHDA and CDR2 SQIVND (reference sequence). CDR3: CASTLTGPGNTIYF. CDR3 nucleotides: TGTGCCAGTACCTTGACAGGGCCTGGAAACACCATATATTTT. The entire variable domain, with the rest obtained from reference TRBV19 and TRBJ1-3, is as follows: DGGITQSPKYLFRKEGQNVTLSCEQNLNHDAMYWYRQDPGQGLRLIYYSQIVNDFQKGDIAEGYSVSREKKESFPLTVTSAQKNPTAFYLCASTLTGPGNTIYFGEGSWLTVV.

This clonotype appeared many times. The chain joins TRBV29-1 to TRBJ2-6, with 11 bases lining up with TRBD1. This CDR3 contains 17 residues. Germline-derived CDR1 and CDR2 are SQVTM and ANQGSEA. The V and J ends lost 3 bases and 3 bases, in that order; junction bases with no gene match: 7. CDR3 in amino acids: CSVDEGQGVVGANVLTF. CDR3 DNA: TGCAGCGTTGATGAGGGACAGGGGGTAGTTGGGGCCAACGTCCTGACTTTC.

This clonotype was seen many times. This chain joins TRBV11-2 and TRBJ1-1; D is unresolved. With 2 bases removed from V and 0 bases from J, the gap between germline ends came to 7 bases. The length of the CDR3 is 14 residues. CDR1 and CDR2 (germline): SGHAT, FQNNGV. This chain's CDR3 is CASSLRMMNTEAFF. The CDR3 coding sequence is TGTGCCAGCAGCTTAAGAATGATGAACACTGAAGCTTTCTTT.

The sample holds many counts of this clonotype. The chain joins TRBV5-1 to TRBJ2-7, with 9 nucleotides matching TRBD2. The CDR3 runs 15 residues. With V trimmed by 3 bases and J by 0 bases, 4 bases remained unmatched. Germline V gives CDR1 SGHRS, CDR2 YFSETQ. The CDR3 protein is CASSSETSGSYEQYF. Written as DNA, the CDR3 is TGCGCCAGCAGCTCTGAGACTAGCGGCTCCTACGAGCAGTACTTC.

This clonotype was found many times. This sequence joins TRBV15 and TRBJ2-4, with D uncertain. CDR3 size: 17 residues. Germline values: CDR1 LNHNV, CDR2 YYDKDF (reference sequence). With 3 bases removed from V and 0 bases from J, the gap between germline ends came to 15 bases. CDR3 sequence: CATSSERIELAKNIQYF. CDR3 sequence (DNA): TGTGCCACCAGCAGCGAAAGAATAGAATTAGCCAAAAACATTCAGTACTTC.

This clonotype has more than one count but fewer than ten. The chain uses TRBV6-1 and TRBJ1-6, with no clear D. Germline V gene data show CDR1 as MNHNS and CDR2 as SASEGT. The CDR3 has 13 residues. The germline V and J ends were trimmed by 2 bases and 7 bases, with 6 bases remaining between them. CDR3 bases: TGTGCCAGCAGTGAAAGGGAAAATTCACCCCTCCACTTT. Residues: CASSERENSPLHF.

CDR3 sequence (DNA): TGTGCCAGCAGCCTCATAGGGGACAACGCCCTTGCAACTAATGAAAAACTGTTTTTT. Residues: CASSLIGDNALATNEKLFF. The chain has TRBV3-1 and TRBJ1-4; maybe TRBD1 (6 bases). Trimming took 4 bases from V and 0 from J, leaving 21 bases between them. CDR1 LGHDT and CDR2 YNNKEL come from the germline V gene (reference sequence). CDR3 size: 19 residues.

V is TRBV11-3 and J is TRBJ2-3; D may be TRBD1 or TRBD2 (5 bases each). The CDR3 spans 15 residues. V lost 1 base and J lost 0, with 8 bases in between. Germline loops: CDR1 SGHNT, CDR2 YENEEA. Written as DNA, the CDR3 is TGTGCCAGCAGCTTAGGGGGGTACAGCACAGATACGCAGTATTTT. It is translated as CASSLGGYSTDTQYF.

In this sample, this clonotype turned up a few times. The chain recombines TRBV3-1 with TRBJ2-7, with D hard to call. Trimming pared 5 bases from V and 4 bases from J, leaving 15 bases between. The CDR3 is 14 residues long. From germline, CDR1 is LGHDT and CDR2 YNNKEL (reference sequence). The CDR3 DNA reads as TGTGCCAGCAGCAGCGACATAAGGAGATACGAGCAGTACTTC. Protein product: CASSSDIRRYEQYF.